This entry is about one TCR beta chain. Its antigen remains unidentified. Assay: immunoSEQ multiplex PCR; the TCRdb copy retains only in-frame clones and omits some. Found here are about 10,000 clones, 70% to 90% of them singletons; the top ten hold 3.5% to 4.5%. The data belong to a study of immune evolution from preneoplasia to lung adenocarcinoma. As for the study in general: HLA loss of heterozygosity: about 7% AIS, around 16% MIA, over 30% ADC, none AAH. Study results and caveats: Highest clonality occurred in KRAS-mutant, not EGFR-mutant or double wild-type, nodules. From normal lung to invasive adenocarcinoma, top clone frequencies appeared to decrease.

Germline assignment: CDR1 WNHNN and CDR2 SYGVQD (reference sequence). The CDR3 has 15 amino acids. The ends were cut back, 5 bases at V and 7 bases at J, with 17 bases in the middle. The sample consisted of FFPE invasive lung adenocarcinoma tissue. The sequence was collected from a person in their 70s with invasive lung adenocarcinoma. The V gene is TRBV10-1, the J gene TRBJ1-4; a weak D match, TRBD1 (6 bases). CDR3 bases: TGCGCCAGCAGTAGGACAGCCCCGCGGAGTGAAAAACTGTTTTTT. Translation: CASSRTAPRSEKLFF.